This TCR beta chain emerged from a study of cytotoxic CD8 clonotypes in ibrutinib-treated CLL. Per germline, CDR1 SGHKS and CDR2 YYEKEE (reference sequence). V dropped 0 bases and J dropped 1; count of bases not matched to a gene: 6. This CDR3 comprises 16 residues. Sequencing was performed with immunoSEQ multiplex PCR; in TCRdb, only in-frame clones are kept and a portion is missing. The sample holds about 140,000 clones; approximately 80% are singletons and the top ten take around 30%. The source of around 1.8 micrograms of genomic DNA for TCR beta libraries was cryopreserved PBMCs. The TCR comes from a human donor with chronic lymphocytic leukemia. V usage is TRBV5-5 and J usage is TRBJ1-1; 7 bases match TRBD1. The sequences come from PBMCs, collected after 12 months of ibrutinib treatment. The CDR3 region has the DNA TGTGCCAGCAGCTTGGGTCAGGGGGGAAGGAACACTGAAGCTTTCTTT. It codes for CASSLGQGGRNTEAFF.